A single sample is the source of the 23 T cell receptor beta chains below, sequenced in a study of blood T cell repertoires in COVID-19 (dated by TCRdb to the early 2020s). Libraries were built with the immunoSEQ multiplex PCR assay. TCRdb took this table from immuneACCESS and kept in-frame rearrangements with V and J called. Such tables lack part of the clones; where checked against another copy, unresolved V genes explain under half of the gap, and the rest is unexplained. The sample table lists approximately 52,000 clones, roughly 89% of them with a count of one. Approximately 4.9% of the sample rests with the top ten. Sequenced input: peripheral blood. These receptors were collected from a man aged 55 to 69 with active COVID-19.

The chain joins TRBV19 to TRBJ1-6; TRBD1 matches 10 bases. Germline assignment: CDR1 LNHDA and CDR2 SQIVND (reference sequence). This CDR3 comprises 14 residues. Germline trimming cut 3 bases from V and 9 bases from J; bases unmatched to any gene: 2. CDR3 nucleotides: TGTGCCAGTAGTATGGGGACAGGGGCTTCACCCCTCCACTTT. Translation gives CASSMGTGASPLHF.

V gene TRBV3-1 (or the pseudogene TRBV3-2) combines with J gene TRBJ2-1, with D tentatively TRBD1 (5 bases). V shed 0 bases and J shed 0 bases, with 6 bases lying between them. CDR3 size: 15 residues. The germline CDR1 and CDR2 sequences are LGHDT and YNNKEL (reference sequence). Here the CDR3 reads CASSQEGRSYNEQFF. The CDR3 DNA reads as TGTGCCAGCAGCCAAGAGGGGCGCTCCTACAATGAGCAGTTCTTC.

The chain uses TRBV5-5 and TRBJ1-5; 8 bases map to TRBD1. J was trimmed by 5 bases and V by 2 bases; bases with no gene match: 3. The CDR3 contains 14 residues. Looked up from germline, CDR1 is SGHKS and CDR2 is YYEKEE (reference sequence). CDR3 DNA: TGTGCCAGCAGCTTCGGACAGGGCGATCAGCCCCAGCATTTT. This codes for CASSFGQGDQPQHF.

This clone was detected only once. The V gene is TRBV18, the J gene TRBJ2-7; D unclear. Germline V gene sequence: CDR1 KGHSH, CDR2 LQKENI. V was trimmed by 2 bases and J by 4 bases, leaving 6 bases between them. This CDR3 has 12 amino acids. As DNA, the CDR3 is TGTGCCAGCTCACCAAATTATTACGAGCAGTACTTC. The encoded protein is CASSPNYYEQYF.

This sequence joins TRBV20-1 and TRBJ2-3, with a weak D call TRBD1 (5 bases). From germline, CDR1 is DFQATT and CDR2 SNEGSKA (reference sequence). This CDR3 has 14 residues. V lost 3 bases and J lost 1, with 11 bases in between. In DNA form, the CDR3 reads TGCAGTGCTAGTTCAGGGTCCCGCACAGATACGCAGTATTTT. As protein: CSASSGSRTDTQYF.

This rearrangement joins TRBV19 to TRBJ2-7; 7 bases are shared with TRBD1. Germline V gene lookup returns CDR1 LNHDA and CDR2 SQIVND (reference sequence). The CDR3 sequence is 15 residues long. The J segment lost 2 bases and the V segment lost 3 bases, leaving 7 bases of the junction unmatched. The CDR3 loop is CASSMGGQAAYEQYF. For the CDR3, the DNA is TGTGCCAGTAGTATGGGTGGACAGGCAGCCTACGAGCAGTACTTC.

The V call is TRBV6-5, the J call TRBJ1-3; 8 bases align to TRBD1. The germline CDR1 and CDR2 sequences are MNHEY and SVGAGI. The ends lost 6 bases at V and 0 bases at J; junction bases unmatched: 4. The CDR3 length is 15 residues. In nucleotides, the CDR3 is TGTGCCAGCAGCCCGACAGGGGCCTCTGGAAACACCATATATTTT. Its translation is CASSPTGASGNTIYF.

The chain employs TRBV5-1 and TRBJ2-1; the match to TRBD2 covers 9 bases. J gave up 0 bases and V 4 bases, and 2 bases lay outside the gene matches. Germline lookup yields CDR1 SGHRS and CDR2 YFSETQ. The CDR3 totals 15 residues. CDR3 coding DNA: TGCGCCAGCAGCGTTAGCGGGAGCTCCTACAATGAGCAGTTCTTC. It codes for CASSVSGSSYNEQFF.

The chain carries TRBV2 and TRBJ2-3; TRBD2 agrees at 10 bases. Per germline, CDR1 SNHLY and CDR2 FYNNEI. The CDR3 spans 14 residues. The V gene end was trimmed by 9 bases and the J gene end by 4 bases; junction bases not matched to a gene: 7. The CDR3 reads CASNLAGASDTQYF. The CDR3 nucleotides read TGTGCCAGTAACCTAGCGGGAGCGTCAGATACGCAGTATTTT.

The V call is TRBV28, the J call TRBJ2-3; 8 bases map to TRBD1. The CDR3 covers 15 residues. The junction had 8 bases not matched to a gene; V was cut back by 5 bases and J by 4 bases. CDR1 and CDR2 from the germline V gene are MDHEN and SYDVKM. CDR3 sequence reads: CASSPRTGYPDTQYF. DNA of the CDR3: TGTGCCAGCAGTCCCCGGACAGGGTATCCAGATACGCAGTATTTT.

The chain is built from TRBV5-1 and TRBJ2-3; 12 nucleotides align to TRBD2. Germline V gene sequence: CDR1 SGHRS, CDR2 YFSETQ. Trimming at V came to 4 bases and at J to 5 bases, leaving 5 bases not matched to a gene. The CDR3 consists of 15 residues. The CDR3 nucleotides are TGCGCCAGCAGCAACCGGACTAGCGGGATAGATACGCAGTATTTT. It is translated as CASSNRTSGIDTQYF.

This chain links TRBV11-2 with TRBJ2-3; 7 bases match TRBD1. J lost 3 bases, V lost 5 bases, and 5 bases had no gene match. Looked up from germline, CDR1 is SGHAT and CDR2 is FQNNGV. The CDR3 loop spans 14 amino acids. The CDR3 loop reads CASSTGQSTDTQYF. Written as DNA, the CDR3 is TGTGCCAGCAGCACGGGACAGTCTACAGATACGCAGTATTTT.

This clone occurred once. The genes are TRBV19 and TRBJ1-2; maybe TRBD1 (5 bases). The V gene's germline CDR1 is LNHDA and CDR2 SQIVND (reference sequence). The V gene lost 6 bases and the J gene lost 4 bases, with 12 bases spanning the gap. This CDR3 comprises 13 residues. CDR3 DNA: TGTGCCAGTAGCCCCAGACAGCTCTATGGCTACACCTTC. Protein sequence: CASSPRQLYGYTF.

The chain employs TRBV20-1 and TRBJ2-7; 9 bases fit TRBD2. The CDR3 has 14 residues. CDR1 DFQATT and CDR2 SNEGSKA come from the germline V gene (reference sequence). V dropped 3 bases and J dropped 2; count of bases not matched to a gene: 5. The CDR3 nucleotides are TGCAGTGCTAGTGGTTCTAGCGGGGCCTACGAGCAGTACTTC. This gives the protein CSASGSSGAYEQYF.

The chain joins TRBV9 to TRBJ2-7; maybe TRBD1 (6 bases). The germline CDR1 and CDR2 sequences are SGDLS and YYNGEE. CDR3 length: 14 amino acids. Trimming removed 2 bases from V and 6 bases from J, with 15 bases in between. The CDR3 coding sequence is TGTGCCAGCAGCGTCAATGGGGGCGCGGGCGAGCAGTACTTC. Encoded protein: CASSVNGGAGEQYF. The full variable domain, rest sourced from reference TRBV9 and TRBJ2-7, is DSGVTQTPKHLITATGQRVTLRCSPRSGDLSVYWYQQSLDQGLQFLIQYYNGEERAKGNILERFSAQQFPDLHSELNLSSLELGDSALYFCASSVNGGAGEQYFGPGTRLTVT.

The rearrangement links TRBV19 to TRBJ1-6; 8 nucleotides align to TRBD1. This CDR3 contains 16 residues. Trimming at V came to 6 bases and at J to 0 bases, leaving 4 bases not matched to a gene. From germline, CDR1 is LNHDA and CDR2 SQIVND (reference sequence). Here the CDR3 DNA reads TGTGCCAGTAGCCCCGGACAGGGCTCCTATAATTCACCCCTCCACTTT. This sequence encodes CASSPGQGSYNSPLHF.

This chain links TRBV2 with TRBJ2-2; 9 bases match TRBD2. Germline lookup yields CDR1 SNHLY and CDR2 FYNNEI. The ends lost 3 bases at V and 6 bases at J; junction bases unmatched: 5. CDR3 length: 15 residues. Here the CDR3 reads CASSEVAGAPGELFF. CDR3 sequence (DNA): TGTGCCAGCAGTGAGGTAGCGGGAGCCCCCGGGGAGCTGTTTTTT. Full variable domain (remainder filled in from reference TRBV2 and TRBJ2-2): EPEVTQTPSHQVTQMGQEVILRCVPISNHLYFYWYRQILGQKVEFLVSFYNNEISEKSEIFDDQFSVERPDGSNFTLKIRSTKLEDSAMYFCASSEVAGAPGELFFGEGSRLTVL.

V is TRBV28 and J is TRBJ2-1; 7 bases match TRBD2. This CDR3 contains 15 residues. From germline, CDR1 is MDHEN and CDR2 SYDVKM. J lost 10 bases, V lost 7 bases, and 16 bases had no gene match. As DNA, the CDR3 is TGTGCCAGCACCCTTTCTCCCGGCCTCGGGGGGGAGCAGTTCTTC. Its protein product is CASTLSPGLGGEQFF. Full variable domain (rest looked up from reference TRBV28 and TRBJ2-1): DVKVTQSSRYLVKRTGEKVFLECVQDMDHENMFWYRQDPGLGLRLIYFSYDVKMKEKGDIPEGYSVSREKKERFSLILESASTNQTSMYLCASTLSPGLGGEQFFGPGTRLTVL.

Here the CDR3 DNA reads TGTGCCAGCAGCGTAACTAGCGAGTCGTACAATGAGCAGTTCTTC. It encodes CASSVTSESYNEQFF. The V gene is TRBV9, the J gene TRBJ2-1; 7 nucleotides line up with TRBD2. Per the germline V gene, CDR1 is SGDLS and CDR2 is YYNGEE. CDR3 length equals 15 residues. With 1 base clipped from V and 4 bases from J, the junction kept 5 bases outside the gene matches. Drawing the rest from reference TRBV9 and TRBJ2-1, the complete variable domain is DSGVTQTPKHLITATGQRVTLRCSPRSGDLSVYWYQQSLDQGLQFLIQYYNGEERAKGNILERFSAQQFPDLHSELNLSSLELGDSALYFCASSVTSESYNEQFFGPGTRLTVL.

The V and J genes are TRBV7-8 and TRBJ2-7; 8 bases align to TRBD1. The V gene end was trimmed by 3 bases and the J gene end by 1 base; junction bases not matched to a gene: 5. This CDR3 has 15 residues. The germline V gene encodes CDR1 SGHVS and CDR2 FQNEAQ. The CDR3 DNA reads TGTGCCAGCAGCTTCGGGACAGGATCGTCCTACGAGCAGTACTTC. Translating gives CASSFGTGSSYEQYF.

The chain carries TRBV28 and TRBJ1-3; D not resolved. Germline V CDR1 and CDR2: MDHEN, SYDVKM. The CDR3 covers 15 residues. V dropped 8 bases and J dropped 4 bases, with 18 bases sitting between them. CDR3 loop: CASLEGSGMGNTIYF. The CDR3 nucleotides are TGTGCCAGCCTTGAGGGATCCGGCATGGGAAACACCATATATTTT.

The chain is built from TRBV7-6 and TRBJ2-1, with D maybe TRBD2 (5 bases). The V end was cut by 5 bases, the J end by 1 base, with 15 bases between. This CDR3 has 16 amino acids. CDR1 and CDR2 (germline): SGHVS, FNYEAQ. CDR3 sequence (DNA): TGTGCCAGCAGCCTCCTCGCGGGCCAGTCCTACAATGAGCAGTTCTTC. Its protein is CASSLLAGQSYNEQFF.

The V call is TRBV27, the J call TRBJ2-2, with 11 bases matching TRBD2. Trimming at V came to 7 bases and at J to 7 bases, leaving 14 bases not matched to a gene. There are 17 residues in the CDR3. The germline V gene encodes CDR1 MNHEY and CDR2 SMNVEV (reference sequence). The CDR3 coding sequence is TGTGCCAGCAAGACTAGCGGGAACGAAGGGGGAGGCGGGGAGCTGTTTTTT. Its protein is CASKTSGNEGGGGELFF.